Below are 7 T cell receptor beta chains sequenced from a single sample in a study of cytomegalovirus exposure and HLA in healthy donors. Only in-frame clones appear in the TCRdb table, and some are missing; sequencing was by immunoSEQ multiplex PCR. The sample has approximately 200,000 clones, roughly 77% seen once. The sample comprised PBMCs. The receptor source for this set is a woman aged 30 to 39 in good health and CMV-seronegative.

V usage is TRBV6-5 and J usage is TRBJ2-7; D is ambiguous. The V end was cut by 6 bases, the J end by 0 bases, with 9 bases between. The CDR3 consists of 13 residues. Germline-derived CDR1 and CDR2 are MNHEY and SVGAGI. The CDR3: CASRESGSYEQYF. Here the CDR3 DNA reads TGTGCCAGCAGAGAATCAGGCTCCTACGAGCAGTACTTC.

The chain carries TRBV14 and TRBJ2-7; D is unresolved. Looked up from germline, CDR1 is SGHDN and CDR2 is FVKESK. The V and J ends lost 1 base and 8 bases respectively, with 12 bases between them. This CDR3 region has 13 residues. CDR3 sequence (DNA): TGTGCCAGCAGCCAAGCCGGGTCCACGAAGCAGTACTTC. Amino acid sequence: CASSQAGSTKQYF.

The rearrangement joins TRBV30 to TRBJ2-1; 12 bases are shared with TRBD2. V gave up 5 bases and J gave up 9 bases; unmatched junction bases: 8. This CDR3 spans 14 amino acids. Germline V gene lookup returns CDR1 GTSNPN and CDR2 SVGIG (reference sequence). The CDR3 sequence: CAWSGLAGFREQFF. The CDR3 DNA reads TGTGCCTGGTCCGGACTAGCGGGATTCCGTGAGCAGTTCTTC.

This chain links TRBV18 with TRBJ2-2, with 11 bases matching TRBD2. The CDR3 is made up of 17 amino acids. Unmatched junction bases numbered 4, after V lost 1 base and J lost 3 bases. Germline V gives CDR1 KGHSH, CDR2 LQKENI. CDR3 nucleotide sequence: TGTGCCAGCTCACCACGCGGGACTAGCGGATACACCGGGGAGCTGTTTTTT. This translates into CASSPRGTSGYTGELFF.

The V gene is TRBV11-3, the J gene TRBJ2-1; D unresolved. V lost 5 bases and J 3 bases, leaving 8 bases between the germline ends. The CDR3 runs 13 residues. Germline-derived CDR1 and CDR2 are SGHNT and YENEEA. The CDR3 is CASSARLYNEQFF. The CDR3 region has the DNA TGTGCCAGCAGCGCTCGACTCTACAATGAGCAGTTCTTC.

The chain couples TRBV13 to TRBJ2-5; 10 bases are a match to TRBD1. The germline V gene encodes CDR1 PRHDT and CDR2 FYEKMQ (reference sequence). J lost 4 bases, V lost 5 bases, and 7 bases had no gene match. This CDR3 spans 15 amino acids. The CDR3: CASSTQDRGRETQYF. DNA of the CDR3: TGTGCCAGCAGCACCCAAGACAGGGGGCGAGAGACCCAGTACTTC.

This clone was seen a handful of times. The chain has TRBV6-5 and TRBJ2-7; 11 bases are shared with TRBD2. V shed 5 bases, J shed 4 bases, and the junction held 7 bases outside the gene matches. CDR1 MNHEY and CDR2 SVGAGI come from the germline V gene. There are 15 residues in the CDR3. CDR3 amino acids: CASSLAGGQPYEQYF. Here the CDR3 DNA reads TGTGCCAGCAGTCTAGCGGGGGGCCAACCGTACGAGCAGTACTTC.